These 32 T cell receptor beta chains share one sample of origin, sequenced in a study of OX40 agonist ivuxolimab in advanced cancers. The library relied on the immunoSEQ multiplex PCR assay. As stored in TCRdb, this immuneACCESS dataset retains in-frame rearrangements with V and J assigned. A fraction of the clones does not appear; measured against another copy, unresolved V genes explain less than half of the discrepancy, and the remainder lacks a known reason. The table for this sample lists about 38,000 clones; 82% of them were counted only once. The ten largest clones take up about 8.1% of the sample. This specimen was CD4+ or CD8+ T cells sorted from blood, taken in a trial of the OX40 agonist ivuxolimab. These receptors all come from an adult with an advanced solid tumor such as melanoma, head and neck, liver or kidney cancer.

This clone occurred once. This CDR3 reads CASSAAGYSNQPQHF. In DNA form, the CDR3 reads TGTGCCAGCAGTGCGGCCGGTTATAGCAATCAGCCCCAGCATTTT. V and J are TRBV2 and TRBJ1-5; no reliable D call. Germline V gene data show CDR1 as SNHLY and CDR2 as FYNNEI. Trimming cost V 4 bases and J 0 bases, with 10 bases left between them. The CDR3 extends over 15 amino acids.

The rearrangement links TRBV19 to TRBJ2-7, with 7 bases lining up with TRBD1. V shed 6 bases, J shed 0 bases, and the junction held 5 bases outside the gene matches. Germline CDR1 reads LNHDA; CDR2 reads SQIVND (reference sequence). CDR3 length: 14 amino acids. The CDR3 DNA is TGTGCCAGTAGAAGGGACAGCTCCTCCTACGAGCAGTACTTC. This sequence encodes CASRRDSSSYEQYF.

This rearrangement joins TRBV7-2 to TRBJ2-3; 8 bases map to TRBD1. With V trimmed by 3 bases and J by 7 bases, 6 bases remained unmatched. Looked up from germline, CDR1 is SGHTA and CDR2 is FQGNSA. The CDR3 is 14 residues long. The CDR3 DNA is TGTGCCAGCAGCTTTCGGACAGGGAAGAATACGCAGTATTTT. Translating it yields CASSFRTGKNTQYF.

CDR3 residues: CASSFMAGVTNEQFF. For the CDR3, the DNA is TGTGCCAGCAGTTTTATGGCAGGGGTGACCAATGAGCAGTTCTTC. The rearrangement links TRBV6-5 to TRBJ2-1; D might be TRBD1 (6 bases). The V gene lost 4 bases and the J gene lost 6 bases, with 16 bases spanning the gap. Germline V gene data show CDR1 as MNHEY and CDR2 as SVGAGI. The CDR3 loop spans 15 amino acids.

The chain joins TRBV2 to TRBJ2-3; TRBD1 or TRBD2 may be the D gene (5 bases each). Germline-derived CDR1 and CDR2 are SNHLY and FYNNEI. The CDR3 is 12 amino acids. V lost 5 bases and J lost 5, with 8 bases in between. In DNA, the CDR3 is TGTGCCAGCAGTCTGAGGGGAGATACGCAGTATTTT. The encoded protein is CASSLRGDTQYF.

The chain has TRBV27 and TRBJ1-2; possible D gene TRBD1, 6 bases. V lost 4 bases to trimming and J lost 4 bases, with 10 bases between them. Germline loops: CDR1 MNHEY, CDR2 SMNVEV (reference sequence). The CDR3 totals 13 residues. The CDR3 region has the DNA TGTGCCAGCAGTTCCCCAGGGGTCTATGGCTACACCTTC. Translating it yields CASSSPGVYGYTF.

This clone was seen a single time. The chain has TRBV27 and TRBJ2-7, with 9 positions matching TRBD1. There are 14 residues in the CDR3. The V gene end was trimmed by 5 bases and the J gene end by 5 bases; junction bases not matched to a gene: 7. Looked up from germline, CDR1 is MNHEY and CDR2 is SMNVEV (reference sequence). The CDR3 loop is CASSPQTGGNEQYF. DNA for the CDR3: TGTGCCAGCAGTCCGCAGACAGGGGGTAACGAGCAGTACTTC.

The chain recombines TRBV6-6 with TRBJ2-7; the match to TRBD2 covers 8 bases. CDR1 is MNHNY and CDR2 is SVGAGI in the germline V gene (reference sequence). The CDR3 covers 15 residues. The V segment lost 2 bases and the J segment 3 bases; nucleotides outside the gene matches: 6. CDR3 sequence (DNA): TGTGCCAGCAGTTACCAAAGCGGGAGAGACTACGAGCAGTACTTC. Encoded protein: CASSYQSGRDYEQYF.

V gene TRBV7-2 combines with J gene TRBJ1-1; D perhaps matches TRBD1 (6 bases). The CDR3 sequence is 16 residues long. Germline values: CDR1 SGHTA, CDR2 FQGNSA. V lost 5 bases, J lost 1 base, and 17 bases lay in between. The CDR3 nucleotides read TGTGCCAGCAGCGAATGGACAGCCCCTCCGAACACTGAAGCTTTCTTT. This encodes CASSEWTAPPNTEAFF.

This clone showed up just once. The chain joins TRBV11-2 to TRBJ1-2, with D unresolved. Germline V gene data show CDR1 as SGHAT and CDR2 as FQNNGV. The V end was cut by 5 bases, the J end by 8 bases, with 15 bases between. The CDR3 has 13 amino acids. The CDR3 DNA reads as TGTGCCAGCAGCCCCTTCCCGTCCGGCGGCTACACCTTC. The encoded protein is CASSPFPSGGYTF.

The chain joins TRBV2 to TRBJ2-7; 8 bases match TRBD1. This CDR3 spans 14 amino acids. CDR1 SNHLY and CDR2 FYNNEI come from the germline V gene. Losses at the gene ends were 8 bases for V and 4 bases for J; bases not matched to a gene: 10. The CDR3 reads CASQDQGASYEQYF. The CDR3 DNA follows: TGTGCCAGCCAGGATCAGGGGGCTTCGTACGAGCAGTACTTC.

This clone is classed as large (0.1 to 1%). This sequence joins TRBV2 and TRBJ2-5; D may be TRBD2 (5 bases). This CDR3 has 12 residues. Trimming stripped 4 bases from V and 3 bases from J, with 6 bases between. From germline, CDR1 is SNHLY and CDR2 FYNNEI. CDR3 in amino acids: CASSGEKETQYF. The CDR3 bases are TGTGCCAGCAGTGGGGAGAAAGAGACCCAGTACTTC.

The chain couples TRBV9 to TRBJ2-7; maybe TRBD1 (6 bases). Trimming removed 2 bases from V and 2 bases from J, with 8 bases in between. Germline CDR1 and CDR2: SGDLS and YYNGEE. CDR3 length: 13 residues. This CDR3 is CASSVGTTYEQYF. The CDR3 coding sequence is TGTGCCAGCAGCGTGGGGACAACCTACGAGCAGTACTTC.

The J gene is TRBJ1-2, the V gene TRBV29-1; tentative D call: TRBD1 (6 bases). The germline V gene has CDR1 SQVTM and CDR2 ANQGSEA. The CDR3 loop spans 13 amino acids. Trimming removed 1 base at V and 5 bases at J, with 11 bases between. CDR3 in DNA: TGCAGCGTTGAAGGGGCAGGGGTTTATGGCTACACCTTC. This codes for CSVEGAGVYGYTF.

The sample holds a few counts of this clone. The chain employs TRBV18 and TRBJ2-7, with TRBD1 identical over 9 bases. Per the germline V gene, CDR1 is KGHSH and CDR2 is LQKENI. Losses at the gene ends were 6 bases for V and 2 bases for J; bases not matched to a gene: 5. The CDR3 loop spans 14 amino acids. The CDR3 protein is CASSRGTGTYEQYF. The CDR3 region has the DNA TGTGCCAGCTCCCGCGGGACAGGGACCTACGAGCAGTACTTC.

This chain links TRBV5-5 with TRBJ1-2, with unresolved D. The CDR3 is 12 amino acids. Germline V gene data show CDR1 as SGHKS and CDR2 as YYEKEE (reference sequence). V shed 4 bases and J shed 1 base, with 5 bases lying between them. The CDR3 region has the DNA TGTGCCAGCAGCCCGAATAACTATGGCTACACCTTC. It codes for CASSPNNYGYTF.

V is TRBV25-1 and J is TRBJ2-1; D is unclear. This CDR3 is built from 13 residues. V shed 5 bases and J shed 0 bases, with 5 bases lying between them. Germline V gene sequence: CDR1 MGHDK, CDR2 SYGVNS. In DNA, the CDR3 is TGTGCCAGCAGTTATACCTCCTACAATGAGCAGTTCTTC. Translating gives CASSYTSYNEQFF.

This clone was seen a few times. The V call is TRBV4-1, the J call TRBJ2-7, with D perhaps being TRBD1 or TRBD2 (5 bases each). V dropped 0 bases and J dropped 2 bases, with 11 bases sitting between them. The CDR3 is made up of 15 amino acids. CDR1 and CDR2 from the germline V gene are MGHRA and YSYEKL. CDR3: CASSQDWDGPYEQYF. As DNA, the CDR3 is TGCGCCAGCAGCCAAGATTGGGACGGACCCTACGAGCAGTACTTC.

This clone was found once. This chain links TRBV7-9 with TRBJ2-1; D might be TRBD1 (5 bases). Per the germline V gene, CDR1 is SEHNR and CDR2 is FQNEAQ (reference sequence). The V end lost 3 bases, the J end lost 2 bases, and 11 bases lay between the germline ends. The CDR3 is 15 residues long. The CDR3 nucleotides read TGTGCCAGCAGCTTTGGCAGGGTGCCCTACAATGAGCAGTTCTTC. It codes for CASSFGRVPYNEQFF.

The J gene is TRBJ2-7, the V gene TRBV7-9; D unclear. The germline CDR1 and CDR2 sequences are SEHNR and FQNEAQ (reference sequence). The length of the CDR3 is 15 residues. Trimming shortened V by 2 bases and J by 0 bases, and 11 bases separated the two germline ends. The CDR3 here is CASSLKGSSSYEQYF. The DNA of the CDR3 is TGTGCCAGCAGCTTAAAGGGCTCGAGCTCCTACGAGCAGTACTTC.

The V and J genes are TRBV4-1 and TRBJ1-2; D is ambiguous. The V and J ends lost 3 bases and 10 bases respectively, with 18 bases between them. The CDR3 is 14 residues long. Germline loops: CDR1 MGHRA, CDR2 YSYEKL. CDR3 in DNA: TGCGCCAGCAGCCATCCCCGTCGGCCAGGTGTCTACACCTTC. It specifies CASSHPRRPGVYTF.

The CDR3 loop is CAINSRQGLTEAFF. The CDR3 DNA reads as TGTGCCATCAACTCGAGACAGGGGCTCACTGAAGCTTTCTTT. The chain employs TRBV10-3 and TRBJ1-1; 8 bases are a match to TRBD1. Germline V gene lookup returns CDR1 ENHRY and CDR2 SYGVKD. This CDR3 region has 14 residues. J lost 4 bases, V lost 7 bases, and 8 bases had no gene match.

A remark on this clone: The same CDR3 can be traced to other DNA sequences in this sample. The chain couples TRBV30 to TRBJ1-1; D perhaps matches TRBD1 (5 bases). This CDR3 region has 11 residues. Germline V gives CDR1 GTSNPN, CDR2 SVGIG (reference sequence). The V gene lost 2 bases and the J gene lost 8 bases, with 9 bases spanning the gap. The chain's CDR3 is CAWSWGGEAFF. Written as DNA, the CDR3 is TGTGCCTGGAGTTGGGGGGGGGAAGCTTTCTTT.

The chain couples TRBV30 to TRBJ1-5; TRBD1 agrees at 10 bases. The CDR3 covers 13 residues. The germline CDR1 and CDR2 sequences are GTSNPN and SVGIG (reference sequence). After removal of 2 bases from V and 7 bases from J, the junction contained 2 bases not matched to a gene. CDR3 in DNA: TGTGCCTGGAGTCGGGACAGGGGCCAGCCCCAGCATTTT. It codes for CAWSRDRGQPQHF.

The V gene is TRBV7-2, the J gene TRBJ1-1; no clear D gene. The CDR3 runs to 13 residues. In germline, CDR1 is SGHTA, CDR2 FQGNSA. The V and J ends lost 4 bases and 3 bases respectively, with 9 bases between them. In DNA form, the CDR3 reads TGTGCCAGCAGCTCGACACCCCACACTGAAGCTTTCTTT. Translation: CASSSTPHTEAFF.

This chain joins TRBV7-8 and TRBJ2-1; D remains ambiguous. CDR1 SGHVS and CDR2 FQNEAQ come from the germline V gene. Trimming cost V 5 bases and J 4 bases, with 9 bases left between them. The CDR3 extends over 13 amino acids. CDR3: CASSHDNYNEQFF. CDR3 in DNA: TGTGCCAGCAGCCATGACAATTACAATGAGCAGTTCTTC.

J is TRBJ2-3 and V is TRBV4-1, with 11 positions matching TRBD2. V shed 3 bases, J shed 2 bases, and the junction held 10 bases outside the gene matches. The CDR3 runs 18 residues. Per germline, CDR1 MGHRA and CDR2 YSYEKL. In nucleotides, the CDR3 is TGCGCCAGCAGCCAGGGATTAGCGGGAGGGGCTCACACAGATACGCAGTATTTT. This gives the protein CASSQGLAGGAHTDTQYF.

The gene calls are TRBV9 and TRBJ1-2; 11 bases line up with TRBD1. This CDR3 has 16 residues. With V trimmed by 0 bases and J by 7 bases, 8 bases remained unmatched. Looked up from germline, CDR1 is SGDLS and CDR2 is YYNGEE. The CDR3 DNA is TGTGCCAGCAGCGTAGGGAGTTTGGGACAGGGGGTTGGCTACACCTTC. It specifies CASSVGSLGQGVGYTF. Variable domain in full (rest from reference TRBV9 and TRBJ1-2): DSGVTQTPKHLITATGQRVTLRCSPRSGDLSVYWYQQSLDQGLQFLIQYYNGEERAKGNILERFSAQQFPDLHSELNLSSLELGDSALYFCASSVGSLGQGVGYTFGSGTRLTVV.

The J gene is TRBJ1-4, the V gene TRBV6-1; D is unclear. Germline V gene lookup returns CDR1 MNHNS and CDR2 SASEGT. The CDR3 has 11 residues. Trimming shortened V by 2 bases and J by 11 bases, and 6 bases separated the two germline ends. The CDR3 DNA reads as TGTGCCAGCAGTGAAAAGGCGAAACTGTTTTTT. It encodes CASSEKAKLFF.

This chain links TRBV5-6 with TRBJ2-1, with a weak D call TRBD2 (6 bases). The CDR3 spans 16 residues. The V gene lost 2 bases and the J gene lost 5 bases, with 17 bases spanning the gap. Germline CDR1 and CDR2: SGHDT and YYEEEE. CDR3 coding DNA: TGTGCCAGCAGCTTCCTAGGTAGCGGAGGGAACAATGAGCAGTTCTTC. This translates into CASSFLGSGGNNEQFF.

This clone was recorded once. The chain has TRBV5-5 and TRBJ2-7, with 11 nucleotides matching TRBD2. Per the germline V gene, CDR1 is SGHKS and CDR2 is YYEKEE (reference sequence). Unmatched junction bases numbered 6, after V lost 4 bases and J lost 6 bases. This CDR3 has 14 residues. CDR3 DNA sequence: TGTGCCAGCAGCAATAGTCTAGCGGGAGGCGAGCAGTACTTC. It translates to CASSNSLAGGEQYF.

The J gene is TRBJ2-5, the V gene TRBV14; 15 bases map to TRBD2. The V gene's germline CDR1 is SGHDN and CDR2 FVKESK. The CDR3 runs 19 residues. Germline trimming cut 4 bases from V and 6 bases from J; bases unmatched to any gene: 15. CDR3 sequence: CASSRSWTSGRGLVKTQYF. The DNA of the CDR3 is TGTGCCAGCAGCCGATCGTGGACTAGCGGGAGGGGACTGGTAAAGACCCAGTACTTC. Combining the CDR3 with reference TRBV14 and TRBJ2-5 gives the whole variable domain EAGVTQFPSHSVIEKGQTVTLRCDPISGHDNLYWYRRVMGKEIKFLLHFVKESKQDESGMPNNRFLAERTGGTYSTLKVQPAELEDSGVYFCASSRSWTSGRGLVKTQYFGPGTRLLVL.